The entry below gives a single TCR beta chain sequence along with its context. Its antigen remains unidentified. No base quality information exists; no much larger clone differs at one position. The library was made by RT-PCR. The sequencer listed for this sample is NextSeq 550. TCRdb reran the public reads through fastp at Q25 and MiXCR, keeping productive beta chains. Rows are combined by CDR3 protein, so each entry shows the most common genes and DNA. This sample comprises roughly 230,000 distinct CDR3 sequences, 13% to 15% of them detected only once. The ten biggest clones cover approximately 10% of the sample. These data belong to a study of patients and donors after allogeneic stem cell transplantation (dated by TCRdb to the early 2020s). V loses 5 bases of germline sequence and J loses 14 bases, and the interval between the two ends is 19 bases. Reading the germline V gene gives CDR1 SGHTA and CDR2 FQGTGA. The CDR3 goes from the cysteine to the phenylalanine over 14 residues. The read is trimmed to its CDR3 DNA, 42 bases read in frame from base 1.

The source of this sequence is a human donor who was either an allogeneic HSCT recipient or a stem cell or donor lymphocyte infusion donor (not recorded which). It is not recorded whose cells these are; they may come from a transplant donor. Sequencing was done on a sample of blood, either unsorted or a sorted T cell fraction (not recorded which). In this chain, TRBV7-3 is recombined with TRBJ1-6; 5 matching bases give a weak D call of TRBD1. The CDR3 region reads CASSPGGYEGTLHF. The DNA sequence is given as TGTGCCAGCAGCCCCGGTGGGTACGAGGGGACCCTCCACTTT.